The subject of this entry is one T cell receptor beta chain. Its antigen is unknown. The repertoire was sequenced with immunoSEQ multiplex PCR; TCRdb's copy has only in-frame clones and lacks some. The sample has some 130,000 clones; about 89% are singletons. These data come from a study of T cell responses to AZD1222 COVID-19 vaccine. Points from the study as a whole: Clonal diversity was possibly underestimated, and the donors were mostly white British, with more females.

The CDR3 consists of 15 residues. Trimming took off 4 bases at V and 8 bases at J, with 18 bases between the two ends. Per germline, CDR1 SGDLS and CDR2 YYNGEE. J is TRBJ1-4 and V is TRBV9; D is unclear. The origin of this receptor is an adult in good health. Sample: peripheral blood, taken on day 0 of AZD1222 vaccination. The DNA of the CDR3 is TGTGCCAGCAGCCTTCGGACGGGGAGCGGGGAAAAACTGTTTTTT. Translating it yields CASSLRTGSGEKLFF.